A selection of T cell receptor beta chains follows, all from one sample in a study of T-cell reconstitution after alpha-beta-depleted transplantation in children. Each CDR3 protein gets one entry after TCRdb re-called the PCR reads with MiXCR. The sample holds 400,000 to 550,000 distinct CDR3 sequences, 8% to 11% seen once. Sequencing used PBMCs, obtained before TCRalphabeta/CD19-depleted stem cell transplant. The receptor set was obtained from a child aged 2-15 years with inherited bone marrow failure, due to receive a stem cell transplant. Both conserved end residues are part of each CDR3. A D gene is named only where the DNA matches it firmly. The size field is filled for only some rows; it gives once, few, many or a size class.

>TRBV3-1|NA|TRBJ1-2|many
TGTGCCAGCAGCCCTGACAGATCCTATGGCTACACCTTC
CASSPDRSYGYTF
>TRBV12-3/TRBV12-4|TRBD2|TRBJ2-1|many
TGTGCCAGCAGCCTAGCGGGAGGGGTGACGGAGCAGTTCTTC
CASSLAGGVTEQFF
>TRBV2|TRBD1|TRBJ1-1|few
TGTGCCAGCAAAAGCCCCGGGACAGGGGGTGTGAACACTGAAGCTTTCTTT
CASKSPGTGGVNTEAFF
>TRBV10-3|NA|TRBJ2-1|many
TGTGCCACCATCGCGGCGGGGCTCTTGAATGAGCAGTTCTTC
CATIAAGLLNEQFF
>TRBV20-1|NA|TRBJ1-5|many
TGCAGTGCTAGAGATATAAGGGCAGGTGATCAGCCCCAGCATTTT
CSARDIRAGDQPQHF
>TRBV4-1|TRBD1|TRBJ2-4|many
TGCGCCAGCAGTCAACTCCACAGGGGATCCAAAAACATTCAGTACTTC
CASSQLHRGSKNIQYF
>TRBV27|TRBD1|TRBJ1-2|many
TGTGCCAGCAGGCCCCAGGGGGCTGGCTATGGCTACACCTTC
CASRPQGAGYGYTF
>TRBV15|NA|TRBJ2-7|many
TGTGCCACCAGCAGCCCCACAGGGACTGTGCAGTACTTC
CATSSPTGTVQYF
>TRBV9|NA|TRBJ2-6|NA
TGTGCCAGCAGCTCAAGACGGGGTCCCAGCTCTGGGGCCAACGTCCTGACTTTC
CASSSRRGPSSGANVLTF
>TRBV20-1|NA|TRBJ1-6|many
TGCAGTGCTAGGTCCGCTTATAATTCACCCCTCCACTTT
CSARSAYNSPLHF
>TRBV20-1|TRBD2|TRBJ2-3|NA
TGCAGTGCTAGAGACCTTCTAGCGGGAGGGTCCGCAGATACGCAGTATTTT
CSARDLLAGGSADTQYF
>TRBV7-9|NA|TRBJ2-7|many
TGTGCCAGCAGCTGGACAGTGAATAGCGAGCAGTACTTC
CASSWTVNSEQYF
>TRBV29-1|NA|TRBJ1-2|few
TGCAGCGTGGGGGGGGAAGAGGATGGCTACACCTTC
CSVGGEEDGYTF
>TRBV18|TRBD2|TRBJ2-3|NA
TGTGCCAGCTCACCACCGAAACTAGCGGGACCAGATACGCAGTATTTT
CASSPPKLAGPDTQYF
>TRBV27|NA|TRBJ2-7|many
TGTGCCAGCAGCTCCTCCTCCGGGGCATACGGGGTCTACGAGCAGTACTTC
CASSSSSGAYGVYEQYF
>TRBV5-5|NA|TRBJ1-2|many
TGTGCCAGCACCATAACCCCAGGGGACTATGGCTACACCTTC
CASTITPGDYGYTF
>TRBV20-1|NA|TRBJ2-7|NA
TGCAGTGCTAACCAGGGTCTGTACGAGCAGTACTTC
CSANQGLYEQYF
>TRBV29-1|NA|TRBJ1-1|NA
TGCAGCGTTCAAGGAGTATATATGAACACTGAAGCTTTCTTT
CSVQGVYMNTEAFF
>TRBV20-1|NA|TRBJ2-3|NA
TGCAGTGCTCCCATGGGAGATACGCAGTATTTT
CSAPMGDTQYF
>TRBV6-1|TRBD2|TRBJ2-3|few
TGTGCCAGCAGTAATAGCGGGAGGGCCGGGACAGATACGCAGTATTTT
CASSNSGRAGTDTQYF
>TRBV6-5|NA|TRBJ2-7|many
TGTGCCAGCAGTTACTGGGGGTGGAACGAGCAGTACTTC
CASSYWGWNEQYF
>TRBV4-3|TRBD1|TRBJ2-2|many
TGCGCCAGCAGCCAATTGTCAGGGGGCCTCACCGGGGAGCTGTTTTTT
CASSQLSGGLTGELFF
>TRBV4-1|NA|TRBJ1-1|many
TGCGCCAGCAGCCAAGATCGGGCCACAATGAACACTGAAGCTTTCTTT
CASSQDRATMNTEAFF
>TRBV7-9|NA|TRBJ2-3|many
TGTGCCAGCAGCTCCAAAAAGGGACTGGAGGCGGGAGATACGCAGTATTTT
CASSSKKGLEAGDTQYF
>TRBV4-3|TRBD1|TRBJ2-5|many
TGCGCCAGCAGCCAAGAATACAGGACAGGGGGATTGAAGACCCAGTACTTC
CASSQEYRTGGLKTQYF
>TRBV4-1|TRBD2|TRBJ2-1|few
TGCGCCAGCAGCCAAGATCCGGGGACCTGGACTAGCGGGAGGGCCTATCGGTATGAGCAGTTCTTC
CASSQDPGTWTSGRAYRYEQFF
>TRBV4-2|NA|TRBJ1-2|NA
TGTGCCAGCAGCCGGCGAATACAAGACAGCTCGGGGGGCTACACCTTC
CASSRRIQDSSGGYTF
>TRBV20-1|NA|TRBJ2-7|many
TGCAGTGCTAGAGCCCCGTCCTCCTACGAGCAGTACTTC
CSARAPSSYEQYF
>TRBV4-2|NA|TRBJ2-1|NA
TGTGCCAGCAGCCAAGTGAAAGACAGAAACAATGAGCAGTTCTTC
CASSQVKDRNNEQFF
>TRBV28|TRBD2|TRBJ2-3|many
TGTGCCAGCAGTTTTCGGGTTTTGGCTAGCGGGAGGCTTAATCCACCAGATACGCAGTATTTT
CASSFRVLASGRLNPPDTQYF
>TRBV6-2/TRBV6-3|NA|TRBJ1-1|NA
TGTGCCAGCAGTTACGAGGGGGATTACGCTGAAGCTTTCTTT
CASSYEGDYAEAFF
>TRBV12-3/TRBV12-4|NA|TRBJ2-7|many
TGTGCCAGCAGTTTAGCTGAGTTCTGGGAAAGGGAGCAGTACTTC
CASSLAEFWEREQYF
>TRBV7-9|TRBD2|TRBJ2-7|NA
TGTGCCAGCAGTTCCTCTAGCGGCCCCTACGAGCAGTACTTC
CASSSSSGPYEQYF
>TRBV7-9|NA|TRBJ1-4|many
TGTGCCAGCAGCTTGGAACAGGGATTTAGAAAAAAACTGTTTTTT
CASSLEQGFRKKLFF
>TRBV7-9|TRBD2|TRBJ2-1|NA
TGTGCCAGCAGATCCCCAGCGGGAGGGGTCTACAATGAGCAGTTCTTC
CASRSPAGGVYNEQFF
>TRBV27|NA|TRBJ1-6|many
TGTGCCAGCAGGGGATTCTATAATTCACCCCTCCACTTT
CASRGFYNSPLHF
>TRBV5-1|TRBD2|TRBJ2-3|many
TGCGCCAGCAGCTCCCTAGCGGGACGCACAGATACGCAGTATTTT
CASSSLAGRTDTQYF
>TRBV5-1|TRBD1|TRBJ2-6|NA
TGCGCCAGCAGCTTGAGACAGGGGGCCATCTCTGGGGCCAACGTCCTGACTTTC
CASSLRQGAISGANVLTF
>TRBV12-3/TRBV12-4|TRBD2|TRBJ2-7|many
TGTGCCAGCAGTGCACTAGCGGGAGGCCCCTCCTACGAGCAGTACTTC
CASSALAGGPSYEQYF
>TRBV28|NA|TRBJ2-5|many
TGTGCCAGCACCTACACTATCGGGACTCAAGAGACCCAGTACTTC
CASTYTIGTQETQYF
>TRBV9|TRBD2|TRBJ2-2|many
TGTGCCAGCAGCGTAGGACTAGCGGACACCGGGGAGCTGTTTTTT
CASSVGLADTGELFF
>TRBV29-1|TRBD1|TRBJ2-5|many
TGCAGCGTTGAAGACTCAGGGGGCGTTGAGACCCAGTACTTC
CSVEDSGGVETQYF
>TRBV29-1|TRBD1|TRBJ2-7|few
TGCAGCGCCTTCCACCGGGACAGGGTGTGGGAGCAGTACTTC
CSAFHRDRVWEQYF
>TRBV19|TRBD1|TRBJ1-5|many
TGTGCCAGTAGTGCAGGGGGATATAGCAATCAGCCCCAGCATTTT
CASSAGGYSNQPQHF